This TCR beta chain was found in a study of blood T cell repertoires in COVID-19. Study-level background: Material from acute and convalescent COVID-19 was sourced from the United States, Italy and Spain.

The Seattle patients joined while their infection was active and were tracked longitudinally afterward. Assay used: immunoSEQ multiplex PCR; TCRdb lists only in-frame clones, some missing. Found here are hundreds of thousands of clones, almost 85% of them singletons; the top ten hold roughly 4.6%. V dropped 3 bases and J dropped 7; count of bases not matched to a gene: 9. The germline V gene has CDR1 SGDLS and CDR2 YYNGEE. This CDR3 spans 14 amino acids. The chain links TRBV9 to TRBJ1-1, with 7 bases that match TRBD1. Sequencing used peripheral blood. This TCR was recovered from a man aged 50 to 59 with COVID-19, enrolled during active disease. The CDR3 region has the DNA TGTGCCAGCAGCGAGAGACAGGGTCAGGATGAAGCTTTCTTT. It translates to CASSERQGQDEAFF.